This TCR beta chain was sequenced during a study of regulatory T cells in long-lasting Graves disease. About the research overall: Newly diagnosed Graves' patients took antithyroid drugs under 3 months.

Trimming at V came to 2 bases and at J to 4 bases, leaving 4 bases not matched to a gene. CDR1 and CDR2 (germline): MNHEY, SMNVEV (reference sequence). CDR3 size: 15 residues. Time point indicated: newly diagnosed GD, antithyroid drugs for less than 3 months. Construction of the TCR library relied on RNA isolated from PBMCs. Libraries of TCR beta came from iRepertoire HTBI primers plus Arm-PCR of CDR3 regions. MiXCR, applied by TCRdb to the multiplex PCR reads, yields one record per CDR3 protein. The sample holds approximately 560,000 distinct CDR3 sequences, about 16% seen once. This clonotype was seen more than once but under ten times. Its antigen is currently unknown. Study results and caveats: Persistent Graves' patients showed less TCR diversity than newly diagnosed ones.

The sample was also reused in another study, on T cells in Graves' hyperthyroidism and ophthalmopathy.

The rearrangement uses TRBV27 and TRBJ2-3; 9 bases agree with TRBD2. This specimen was peripheral blood mononuclear cells (PBMCs), taken at new diagnosis, from a patient treated with antithyroid drugs. This TCR came from a man aged 18 to 35 with Graves disease. Written as DNA, the CDR3 is TGTGCCAGCAGTTTAATGGCTAGCGGGGCAGATACGCAGTATTTT. Translating it yields CASSLMASGADTQYF.